This T cell receptor (beta chain) originates from a study of T cell responses to AZD1222 COVID-19 vaccine. Overall study: Second doses were pooled across both intervals (about 4 or about 12 weeks).

The assay was immunoSEQ multiplex PCR, and TCRdb's table has in-frame clones only and misses some. Of 120,000 to 150,000 clones in the sample, roughly nine tenths were seen once. Regarding this clone: The antigen is unknown.

Study-level points and caveats: Spike-specific TCR depth and breadth grew after two AZD1222 doses. CD4 TCRs covered the whole spike, strongest at regions 160-218 and 743-854. Repertoires were obtained only post-peak T cell response.

The CDR3 extends over 14 amino acids. The germline V gene encodes CDR1 ENHRY and CDR2 SYGVKD. V was trimmed by 3 bases and J by 9 bases, leaving 12 bases between them. The chain has TRBV10-3 and TRBJ1-6, with a weak D call TRBD1 (6 bases). The material sequenced was peripheral blood, taken on day 0 of AZD1222 vaccination. The receptor was isolated from an adult in good health. The CDR3 sequence: CAISDLGGSSPLHF. CDR3 bases: TGTGCCATCAGTGATTTAGGGGGAAGTTCACCCCTCCACTTT.